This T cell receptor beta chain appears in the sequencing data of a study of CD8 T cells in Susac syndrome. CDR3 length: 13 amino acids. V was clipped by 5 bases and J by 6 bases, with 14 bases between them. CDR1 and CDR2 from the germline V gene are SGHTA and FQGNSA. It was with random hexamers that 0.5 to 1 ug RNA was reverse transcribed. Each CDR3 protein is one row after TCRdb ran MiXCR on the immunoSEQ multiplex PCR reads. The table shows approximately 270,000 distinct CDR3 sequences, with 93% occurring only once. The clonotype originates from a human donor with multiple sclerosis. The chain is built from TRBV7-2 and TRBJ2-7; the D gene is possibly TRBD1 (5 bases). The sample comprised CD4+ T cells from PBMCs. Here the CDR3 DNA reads TGTGCCAGCAGCAAGTGGGGCTCTATCGAGCAGTACTTC. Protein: CASSKWGSIEQYF.